These T cell receptor beta chains were read from a single sample in a study of T cell changes during pregnancy in multiple sclerosis. The table came from immunoSEQ multiplex PCR; TCRdb's copy has only in-frame clones and leaves some out. The table lists 75,000 to 100,000 clones, 75% to 95% of them singletons. The sample consisted of peripheral blood, taken after pregnancy. The receptors originated from a female donor in good health, enrolled as a control in a pregnancy study. The CDR3 runs from the conserved cysteine through the conserved F or W. D genes are given only for firm matches. Clone size is not always given. Where it is, it says once, few, many or a class for expanded clones.

CASSLEPVQETQYF TGTGCCAGCAGCTTGGAACCGGTACAAGAGACCCAGTACTTC once TRBV5-5 NA TRBJ2-5
CAISESSGGFTGELFF TGTGCCATCAGTGAGTCCTCGGGGGGATTCACCGGGGAGCTGTTTTTT NA TRBV10-3 TRBD2 TRBJ2-2
CASSLTRDRGSDTQYF TGTGCCAGCAGCTTAACGCGAGACAGGGGGTCAGATACGCAGTATTTT NA TRBV7-3 TRBD1 TRBJ2-3
CASSRDSYSPLHF TGTGCCAGCAGCCGGGACAGTTATTCACCCCTCCACTTT NA TRBV7-2 TRBD1 TRBJ1-6
CASSLGGGYNEQFF TGCGCCAGCAGCCTGGGGGGGGGATACAATGAGCAGTTCTTC NA TRBV5-1 TRBD2 TRBJ2-1
CSVTGNTYNEQFF TGCAGCGTTACAGGGAATACCTACAATGAGCAGTTCTTC NA TRBV29-1 NA TRBJ2-1
CASSQGDRRVGNEKLFF TGCGCCAGCAGTCAAGGGGACAGGCGCGTGGGTAATGAAAAACTGTTTTTT NA TRBV4-3 TRBD1 TRBJ1-4
CASSSGGAGYNEQFF TGTGCCAGCAGTAGCGGGGGGGCCGGATACAATGAGCAGTTCTTC NA TRBV13 TRBD2 TRBJ2-1
CASSLARLEEKLFF TGCGCCAGCAGCTTGGCCCGGCTAGAAGAAAAACTGTTTTTT NA TRBV5-1 NA TRBJ1-4
CASSGLEGRTEAFF TGTGCCAGCAGCGGACTGGAGGGGCGGACTGAAGCTTTCTTT NA TRBV7-9 NA TRBJ1-1
CASSRPAGGRAGELFF TGCGCCAGCAGCCGGCCGGCGGGGGGGCGCGCCGGGGAGCTGTTTTTT NA TRBV4-1 TRBD2 TRBJ2-2
CASSRDRVGADTQYF TGTGCCAGCTCTAGAGACAGGGTTGGGGCAGATACGCAGTATTTT NA TRBV6-1 TRBD1 TRBJ2-3
CASSLAGVNQPQHF TGTGCCAGCAGCTTAGCAGGGGTAAATCAGCCCCAGCATTTT once TRBV11-2 NA TRBJ1-5
CASRLDSHYGYTF TGCGCCAGCAGGTTGGACAGTCACTATGGCTACACCTTC few TRBV5-1 NA TRBJ1-2
CASSSTDRNTEAFF TGTGCCAGCAGTTCTACCGACAGAAACACTGAAGCTTTCTTT NA TRBV6-4 NA TRBJ1-1
CASRQGDYGYTF TGTGCCAGCCGACAGGGAGACTATGGCTACACCTTC NA TRBV6-6 TRBD1 TRBJ1-2
CASRGAGGRETQYF TGTGCCAGCAGGGGAGCAGGGGGCCGGGAGACCCAGTACTTC NA TRBV6-6 TRBD1 TRBJ2-5
CASSLRPSWRGRSNQPQHF TGTGCCAGCAGCTTGCGCCCCTCTTGGAGGGGAAGGAGCAATCAGCCCCAGCATTTT NA TRBV5-6 NA TRBJ1-5
CASSLGTSGSYNEQFF TGTGCCAGCTCCCTAGGGACTAGCGGCTCATACAATGAGCAGTTCTTC NA TRBV18 TRBD2 TRBJ2-1
CATSSLGDGGPSKETQYF TGTGCCACCAGCAGCCTGGGGGACGGGGGGCCGTCGAAAGAGACCCAGTACTTC NA TRBV15 NA TRBJ2-5
CASSRDRAGNTIYF TGTGCCAGCAGCCGGGACAGGGCTGGAAACACCATATATTTT NA TRBV2 TRBD1 TRBJ1-3
CASTQGTAQETQYF TGTGCCAGCACCCAAGGGACAGCTCAAGAGACCCAGTACTTC once TRBV2 TRBD1 TRBJ2-5